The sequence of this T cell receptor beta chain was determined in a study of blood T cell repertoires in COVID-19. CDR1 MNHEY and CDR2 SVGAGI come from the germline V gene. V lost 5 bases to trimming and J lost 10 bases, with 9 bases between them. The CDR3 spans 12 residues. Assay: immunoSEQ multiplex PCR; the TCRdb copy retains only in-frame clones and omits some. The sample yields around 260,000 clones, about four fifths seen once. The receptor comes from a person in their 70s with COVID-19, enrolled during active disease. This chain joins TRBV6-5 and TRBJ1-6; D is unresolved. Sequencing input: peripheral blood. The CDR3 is CASSTGVSPLHF. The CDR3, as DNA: TGTGCCAGCAGTACCGGGGTCTCACCCCTCCACTTT.